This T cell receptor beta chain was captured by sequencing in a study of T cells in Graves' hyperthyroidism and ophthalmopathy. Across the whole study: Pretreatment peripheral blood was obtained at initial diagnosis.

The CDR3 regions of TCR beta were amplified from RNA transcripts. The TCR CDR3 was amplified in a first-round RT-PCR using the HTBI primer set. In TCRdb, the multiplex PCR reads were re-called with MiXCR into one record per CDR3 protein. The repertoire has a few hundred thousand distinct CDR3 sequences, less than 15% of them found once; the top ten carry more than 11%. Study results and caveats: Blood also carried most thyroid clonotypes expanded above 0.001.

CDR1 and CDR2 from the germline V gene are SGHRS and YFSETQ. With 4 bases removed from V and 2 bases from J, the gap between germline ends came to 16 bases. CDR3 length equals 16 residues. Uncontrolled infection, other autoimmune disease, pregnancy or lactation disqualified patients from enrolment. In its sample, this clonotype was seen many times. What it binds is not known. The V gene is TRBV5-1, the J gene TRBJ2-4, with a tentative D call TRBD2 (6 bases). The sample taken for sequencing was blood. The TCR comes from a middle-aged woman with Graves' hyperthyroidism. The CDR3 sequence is CASSSLAMETKNIQYF. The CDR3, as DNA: TGCGCCAGCAGCAGTCTAGCGATGGAAACCAAAAACATTCAGTACTTC.